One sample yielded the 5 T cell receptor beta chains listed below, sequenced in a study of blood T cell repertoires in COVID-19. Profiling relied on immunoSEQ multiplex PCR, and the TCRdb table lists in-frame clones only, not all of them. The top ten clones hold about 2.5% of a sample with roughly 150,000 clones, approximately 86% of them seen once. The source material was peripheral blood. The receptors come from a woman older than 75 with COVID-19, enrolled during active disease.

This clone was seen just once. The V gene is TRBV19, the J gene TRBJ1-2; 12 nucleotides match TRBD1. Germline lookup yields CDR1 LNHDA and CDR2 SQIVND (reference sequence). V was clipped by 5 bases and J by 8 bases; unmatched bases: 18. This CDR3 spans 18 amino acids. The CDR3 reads CASSAHTSTGQGAKGYTF. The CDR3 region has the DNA TGTGCCAGTAGTGCCCACACATCGACGGGACAGGGGGCAAAGGGCTACACCTTC.

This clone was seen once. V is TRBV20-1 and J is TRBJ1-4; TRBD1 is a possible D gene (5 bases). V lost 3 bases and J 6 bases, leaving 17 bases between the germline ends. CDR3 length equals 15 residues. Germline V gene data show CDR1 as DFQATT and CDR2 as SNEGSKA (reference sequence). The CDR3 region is CSASGGRRSHEKLFF. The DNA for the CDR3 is TGCAGTGCTAGTGGGGGTAGGAGGTCCCATGAAAAACTGTTTTTT.

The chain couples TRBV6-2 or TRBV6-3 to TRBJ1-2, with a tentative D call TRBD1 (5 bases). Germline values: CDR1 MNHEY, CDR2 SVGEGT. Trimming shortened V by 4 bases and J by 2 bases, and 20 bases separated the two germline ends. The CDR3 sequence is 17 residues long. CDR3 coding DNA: TGTGCCAGCAGTTCCCGGATATTGGGACGGGAGAACTATGGCTACACCTTC. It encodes CASSSRILGRENYGYTF.

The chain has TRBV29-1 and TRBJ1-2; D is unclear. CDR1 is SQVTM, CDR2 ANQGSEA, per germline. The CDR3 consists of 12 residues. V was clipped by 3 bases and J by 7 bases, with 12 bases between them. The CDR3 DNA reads TGCAGCGTTGAGGAACTAGACTCTGGCTACACCTTC. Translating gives CSVEELDSGYTF. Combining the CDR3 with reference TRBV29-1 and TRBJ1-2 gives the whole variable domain SAVISQKPSRDICQRGTSLTIQCQVDSQVTMMFWYRQQPGQSLTLIATANQGSEATYESGFVIDKFPISRPNLTFSTLTVSNMSPEDSSIYLCSVEELDSGYTFGSGTRLTVV.

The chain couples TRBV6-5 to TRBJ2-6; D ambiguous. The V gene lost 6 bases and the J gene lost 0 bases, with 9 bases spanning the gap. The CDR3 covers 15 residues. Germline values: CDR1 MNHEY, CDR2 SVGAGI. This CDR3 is CASSRDISGANVLTF. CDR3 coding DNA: TGTGCCAGCAGCCGAGACATCTCTGGGGCCAACGTCCTGACTTTC.